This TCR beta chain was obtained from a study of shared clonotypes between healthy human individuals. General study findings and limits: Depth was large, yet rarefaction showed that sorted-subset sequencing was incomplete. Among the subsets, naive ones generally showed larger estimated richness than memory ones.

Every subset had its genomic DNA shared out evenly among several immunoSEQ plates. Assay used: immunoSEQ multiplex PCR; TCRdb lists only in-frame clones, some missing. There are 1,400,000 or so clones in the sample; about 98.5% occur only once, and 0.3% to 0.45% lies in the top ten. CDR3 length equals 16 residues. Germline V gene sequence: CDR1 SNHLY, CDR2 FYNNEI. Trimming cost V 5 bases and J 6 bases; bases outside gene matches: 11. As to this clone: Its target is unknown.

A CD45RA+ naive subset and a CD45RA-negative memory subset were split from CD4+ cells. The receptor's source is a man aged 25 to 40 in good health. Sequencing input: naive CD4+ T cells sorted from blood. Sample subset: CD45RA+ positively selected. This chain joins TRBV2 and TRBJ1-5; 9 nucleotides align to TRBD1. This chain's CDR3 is CASSQGGTGTTQPQHF. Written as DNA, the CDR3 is TGTGCCAGCAGTCAGGGCGGGACAGGGACCACTCAGCCCCAGCATTTT.